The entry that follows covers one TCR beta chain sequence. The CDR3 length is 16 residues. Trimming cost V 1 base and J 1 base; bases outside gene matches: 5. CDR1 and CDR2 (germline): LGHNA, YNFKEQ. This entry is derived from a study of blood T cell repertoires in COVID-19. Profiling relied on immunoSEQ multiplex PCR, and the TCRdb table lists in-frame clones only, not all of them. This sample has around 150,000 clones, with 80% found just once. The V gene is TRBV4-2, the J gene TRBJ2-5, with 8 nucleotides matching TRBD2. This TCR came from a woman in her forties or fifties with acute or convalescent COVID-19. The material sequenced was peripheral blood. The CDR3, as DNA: TGTGCCAGCAGCCAAGTTGAGCGGGGGTCCCAAGAGACCCAGTACTTC. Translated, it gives CASSQVERGSQETQYF.